The 27 T cell receptor beta chains in this list originate from one sample, sequenced in a study of OX40 agonist ivuxolimab in advanced cancers. TCRdb's copy holds only in-frame clones and misses some; the assay was immunoSEQ multiplex PCR. Altogether more than 60,000 clones are present, around 94% being singletons, with the ten largest covering 15% to 18%. The sequencing used CD4+ or CD8+ T cells sorted from blood, collected in a trial of the OX40 agonist ivuxolimab. All receptors come from an adult with an advanced solid tumor such as melanoma, head and neck, liver or kidney cancer.

This clone was observed a single time. The J gene is TRBJ2-1, the V gene TRBV29-1; D gene unclear. V was trimmed by 3 bases and J by 5 bases, leaving 11 bases between them. CDR1 is SQVTM, CDR2 ANQGSEA, per germline. CDR3 size: 13 residues. CDR3 sequence: CSVEILTNNEQFF. DNA for the CDR3: TGCAGCGTTGAGATACTAACGAACAATGAGCAGTTCTTC.

V gene TRBV19 combines with J gene TRBJ2-7; TRBD2 aligns across 14 bases. V dropped 5 bases and J dropped 3; count of bases not matched to a gene: 3. The CDR3 extends over 15 amino acids. In germline, CDR1 is LNHDA, CDR2 SQIVND (reference sequence). CDR3: CASSHGTSGSYEQYF. The CDR3 DNA reads TGTGCCAGTAGTCACGGGACTAGCGGGAGCTACGAGCAGTACTTC.

The genes are TRBV10-2 and TRBJ1-1; tentatively, D is TRBD1 (5 bases). The CDR3 length is 15 residues. The V gene's germline CDR1 is WSHSY and CDR2 SAAADI. V was clipped by 0 bases and J by 4 bases, with 12 bases between them. This chain's CDR3 is CASSESRGASTEAFF. The CDR3 DNA sequence: TGCGCCAGCAGTGAGTCTCGGGGCGCGAGCACTGAAGCTTTCTTT.

V is TRBV7-9 and J is TRBJ2-3; D possibly corresponds to TRBD1 (6 bases). Deletions cut 5 bases from V and 4 bases from J, with 16 bases between. The CDR3 has 15 amino acids. Germline-derived CDR1 and CDR2 are SEHNR and FQNEAQ (reference sequence). For the CDR3, the DNA is TGTGCCAGCAGCCAATCCCGGACAGTATCAGATACGCAGTATTTT. Protein sequence: CASSQSRTVSDTQYF. Full variable domain (outside the CDR3, taken from reference TRBV7-9 and TRBJ2-3): DTGVSQNPRHKITKRGQNVTFRCDPISEHNRLYWYRQTLGQGPEFLTYFQNEAQLEKSRLLSDRFSAERPKGSFSTLEIQRTEQGDSAMYLCASSQSRTVSDTQYFGPGTRLTVL.

The rearrangement joins TRBV7-9 to TRBJ2-2; D is perhaps TRBD1 (7 bases). Germline V gene lookup returns CDR1 SEHNR and CDR2 FQNEAQ (reference sequence). The V end lost 4 bases, the J end lost 0 bases, and 12 bases lay between the germline ends. The length of the CDR3 is 16 residues. CDR3 sequence: CASSSRGTANTGELFF. The CDR3 region has the DNA TGTGCCAGCAGCTCCCGGGGGACAGCGAACACCGGGGAGCTGTTTTTT.

This chain connects TRBV9 to TRBJ1-4; 7 positions agree with TRBD1. V was clipped by 4 bases and J by 5 bases; unmatched bases: 8. CDR1 and CDR2 from the germline V gene are SGDLS and YYNGEE. The CDR3 covers 15 residues. For the CDR3, the DNA is TGTGCCAGCAGCTCCCGACAGGGACAAAATGAAAAACTGTTTTTT. Residues: CASSSRQGQNEKLFF.

The rearrangement joins TRBV28 to TRBJ2-7, with 9 bases lining up with TRBD1. The junction had 9 bases not matched to a gene; V was cut back by 6 bases and J by 3 bases. This CDR3 region has 15 residues. Looked up from germline, CDR1 is MDHEN and CDR2 is SYDVKM. The CDR3 is CASRTLGTGNYEQYF. CDR3 in DNA: TGTGCCAGCAGGACCCTCGGGACAGGGAACTACGAGCAGTACTTC.

This sequence joins TRBV13 and TRBJ2-7, with D tentatively TRBD1 or TRBD2 (7 bases each). V gave up 5 bases and J gave up 4 bases, with 21 bases separating them. This CDR3 spans 16 amino acids. From germline, CDR1 is PRHDT and CDR2 FYEKMQ (reference sequence). CDR3 amino acids: CASSASGTAHLYEQYF. CDR3 coding DNA: TGTGCCAGCAGCGCAAGCGGGACAGCACACTTGTACGAGCAGTACTTC.

The V call is TRBV27, the J call TRBJ2-5; no firm D call. Germline V gives CDR1 MNHEY, CDR2 SMNVEV (reference sequence). With 5 bases removed from V and 5 bases from J, the gap between germline ends came to 15 bases. The CDR3 sequence is 14 residues long. The CDR3 reads CASSPGPFGETQYF. CDR3 sequence (DNA): TGTGCCAGCAGTCCCGGTCCCTTTGGGGAGACCCAGTACTTC.

This sequence joins TRBV5-5 and TRBJ1-2; D may be TRBD1 (6 bases). The length of the CDR3 is 15 residues. The germline CDR1 and CDR2 sequences are SGHKS and YYEKEE (reference sequence). Trimming shortened V by 2 bases and J by 1 base, and 12 bases separated the two germline ends. CDR3 sequence (DNA): TGTGCCAGCAGCTTTCGGGCAGGGGATAACTATGGCTACACCTTC. Protein: CASSFRAGDNYGYTF.

V usage is TRBV5-5 and J usage is TRBJ2-2; D remains ambiguous. The V gene lost 0 bases and the J gene lost 2 bases, with 11 bases spanning the gap. The CDR3 runs to 16 residues. The germline V gene has CDR1 SGHKS and CDR2 YYEKEE (reference sequence). CDR3 DNA sequence: TGTGCCAGCAGCTTGGAGGCAGCAACTAACACCGGGGAGCTGTTTTTT. Protein product: CASSLEAATNTGELFF.

The chain couples TRBV27 to TRBJ1-5; D might be TRBD1 (5 bases). The CDR3 covers 15 residues. V was pared by 4 bases and J by 0 bases, with 10 bases between. Germline V gene data show CDR1 as MNHEY and CDR2 as SMNVEV (reference sequence). The CDR3 bases are TGTGCCAGCAGTTCGGACACTTATAGCAATCAGCCCCAGCATTTT. As protein: CASSSDTYSNQPQHF.

The J gene is TRBJ2-7, the V gene TRBV7-9; 8 positions agree with TRBD1. Germline-derived CDR1 and CDR2 are SEHNR and FQNEAQ (reference sequence). J was trimmed by 5 bases and V by 7 bases; bases with no gene match: 7. The CDR3 length is 13 residues. This CDR3 reads CASTPGQAHEQYF. CDR3 DNA: TGTGCCAGCACTCCGGGACAGGCCCACGAGCAGTACTTC. Looking up the rest from reference TRBV7-9 and TRBJ2-7 gives the full variable domain: DTGVSQNPRHKITKRGQNVTFRCDPISEHNRLYWYRQTLGQGPEFLTYFQNEAQLEKSRLLSDRFSAERPKGSFSTLEIQRTEQGDSAMYLCASTPGQAHEQYFGPGTRLTVT.

This chain links TRBV19 with TRBJ1-2, with 9 bases that match TRBD1. CDR3 length: 14 amino acids. Trimming removed 5 bases from V and 5 bases from J; junction bases left unmatched: 6. Germline V gene sequence: CDR1 LNHDA, CDR2 SQIVND (reference sequence). CDR3 sequence reads: CASSPGTGYYGYTF. The CDR3 DNA is TGTGCCAGTAGTCCCGGGACAGGGTATTATGGCTACACCTTC.

The chain has TRBV15 and TRBJ1-5; D unresolved. The CDR3 consists of 14 residues. The germline V gene encodes CDR1 LNHNV and CDR2 YYDKDF (reference sequence). With 1 base removed from V and 5 bases from J, the gap between germline ends came to 9 bases. This CDR3 is CATSRVRGDQPQHF. The CDR3 nucleotides are TGTGCCACCAGCAGAGTGCGGGGAGATCAGCCCCAGCATTTT. The full variable domain, rest sourced from reference TRBV15 and TRBJ1-5, is DAMVIQNPRYQVTQFGKPVTLSCSQTLNHNVMYWYQQKSSQAPKLLFHYYDKDFNNEADTPDNFQSRRPNTSFCFLDIRSPGLGDTAMYLCATSRVRGDQPQHFGDGTRLSIL.

This chain connects TRBV9 to TRBJ2-1; 9 nucleotides align to TRBD2. The V segment lost 0 bases and the J segment 2 bases; nucleotides outside the gene matches: 3. This CDR3 has 16 amino acids. Germline CDR1 reads SGDLS; CDR2 reads YYNGEE. The CDR3 loop reads CASSVEASGAYNEQFF. For the CDR3, the DNA is TGTGCCAGCAGCGTAGAGGCTAGCGGGGCCTACAATGAGCAGTTCTTC.

Details on this clone: Other DNA sequences in this specimen translate into the identical CDR3. CDR3 region: CASSPPQETQYF. CDR3 nucleotide sequence: TGTGCCAGCAGTCCCCCCCAAGAGACCCAGTACTTC. The rearrangement uses TRBV27 and TRBJ2-5, with D unresolved. V lost 5 bases and J lost 1, with 5 bases in between. The CDR3 has 12 amino acids. Germline V lookup: CDR1 MNHEY, CDR2 SMNVEV (reference sequence).

The J gene is TRBJ1-1, the V gene TRBV7-9, with 8 bases matching TRBD1. The ends lost 4 bases at V and 2 bases at J; junction bases unmatched: 9. Germline CDR1 and CDR2: SEHNR and FQNEAQ (reference sequence). This CDR3 has 16 residues. CDR3 DNA: TGTGCCAGCAGCTCCCCCGGGGGGACAGGCAACACTGAAGCTTTCTTT. This gives the protein CASSSPGGTGNTEAFF.

V usage is TRBV4-1 and J usage is TRBJ1-5; D ambiguous. In germline, CDR1 is MGHRA, CDR2 YSYEKL. Trimming took 0 bases from V and 7 from J, leaving 13 bases between them. The CDR3 extends over 15 amino acids. CDR3 coding DNA: TGCGCCAGCAGCCAAGAGGAGGGAAGCGGGCAGCCCCAGCATTTT. Its protein product is CASSQEEGSGQPQHF.

The V gene is TRBV7-2, the J gene TRBJ2-5; D remains unclear. CDR3 length: 12 amino acids. Germline-derived CDR1 and CDR2 are SGHTA and FQGNSA. V was shortened by 5 bases and J by 5 bases, with 9 bases between the two germline ends. The CDR3 loop is CASSHSLETQYF. For the CDR3, the DNA is TGTGCCAGCAGCCATAGTTTGGAGACCCAGTACTTC. The whole variable domain, remainder taken from reference TRBV7-2 and TRBJ2-5, is GAGVSQSPSNKVTEKGKDVELRCDPISGHTALYWYRQSLGQGLEFLIYFQGNSAPDKSGLPSDRFSAERTGGSVSTLTIQRTQQEDSAVYLCASSHSLETQYFGPGTRLLVL.

The table lists this clone with a count of one. The CDR3 coding sequence is TGTGCCAGCAGCTCCCCAGGGGGGGAGACCCAGTACTTC. This encodes CASSSPGGETQYF. The rearrangement links TRBV5-6 to TRBJ2-5; tentative D call: TRBD1 (7 bases). The CDR3 runs 13 residues. V dropped 3 bases and J dropped 5 bases, with 11 bases sitting between them. CDR1 SGHDT and CDR2 YYEEEE come from the germline V gene.

This chain joins TRBV7-6 and TRBJ2-7; TRBD1 is a possible D gene (5 bases). Trimming removed 4 bases at V and 6 bases at J, with 16 bases between. The CDR3 spans 14 residues. Germline V gene lookup returns CDR1 SGHVS and CDR2 FNYEAQ. CDR3 nucleotides: TGTGCCAGCAGCTCCCAAGGGGTCCTGGGCGAGCAGTACTTC. The encoded protein is CASSSQGVLGEQYF.

The genes are TRBV7-8 and TRBJ2-1, with D hard to call. Per the germline V gene, CDR1 is SGHVS and CDR2 is FQNEAQ. The CDR3 length is 15 residues. Deletions cut 0 bases from V and 8 bases from J, with 14 bases between. CDR3 nucleotide sequence: TGTGCCAGCAGCTTAGCGTACCCCCCCGTCGATGAGCAGTTCTTC. This codes for CASSLAYPPVDEQFF.

V usage is TRBV7-9 and J usage is TRBJ1-3, with D maybe TRBD1 (5 bases). CDR1 SEHNR and CDR2 FQNEAQ come from the germline V gene (reference sequence). This CDR3 comprises 15 residues. Trimming took 0 bases from V and 0 from J, leaving 6 bases between them. CDR3 residues: CASSLARGSGNTIYF. The CDR3 DNA is TGTGCCAGCAGCTTAGCGAGGGGCTCTGGAAACACCATATATTTT. The full variable domain, in which reference TRBV7-9 and TRBJ1-3 provide the parts outside the CDR3, is DTGVSQNPRHKITKRGQNVTFRCDPISEHNRLYWYRQTLGQGPEFLTYFQNEAQLEKSRLLSDRFSAERPKGSFSTLEIQRTEQGDSAMYLCASSLARGSGNTIYFGEGSWLTVV.

The chain joins TRBV6-6 to TRBJ2-3, with TRBD2 matching over 11 bases. The germline V gene has CDR1 MNHNY and CDR2 SVGAGI (reference sequence). V was clipped by 7 bases and J by 4 bases; unmatched bases: 4. This CDR3 comprises 14 residues. Here the CDR3 DNA reads TGTGCCAGCATCGGACTAGCGGGCCCAGATACGCAGTATTTT. This sequence encodes CASIGLAGPDTQYF.

The CDR3 is CSPYGVYEQYF. DNA for the CDR3: TGCAGTCCCTACGGGGTCTACGAGCAGTACTTC. This sequence joins TRBV20-1 and TRBJ2-7, with D possibly TRBD2 on 5 matching bases. The CDR3 length is 11 residues. The V gene's germline CDR1 is DFQATT and CDR2 SNEGSKA (reference sequence). Trimming removed 8 bases at V and 3 bases at J, with 11 bases between.

This clone was detected only a few times. J is TRBJ2-7 and V is TRBV4-3; D is unclear. V dropped 0 bases and J dropped 0 bases, with 9 bases sitting between them. This CDR3 is built from 15 residues. Germline-derived CDR1 and CDR2 are LGHNA and YSLEER. CDR3 bases: TGCGCCAGCAGCCAAGATTCCGGCAGCTCCTACGAGCAGTACTTC. It translates to CASSQDSGSSYEQYF.